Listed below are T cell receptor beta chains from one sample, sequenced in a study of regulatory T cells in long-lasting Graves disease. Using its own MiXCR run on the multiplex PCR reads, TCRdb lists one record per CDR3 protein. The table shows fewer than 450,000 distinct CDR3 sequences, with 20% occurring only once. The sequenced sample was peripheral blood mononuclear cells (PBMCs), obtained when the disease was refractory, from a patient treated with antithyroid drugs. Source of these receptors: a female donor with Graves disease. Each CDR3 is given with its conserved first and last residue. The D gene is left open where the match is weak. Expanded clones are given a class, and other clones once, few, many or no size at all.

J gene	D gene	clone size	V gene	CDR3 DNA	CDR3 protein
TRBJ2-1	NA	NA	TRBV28	TGTGCCAGCAGTTTACTAGGGGTGACCTACAATGAGCAGTTCTTC	CASSLLGVTYNEQFF
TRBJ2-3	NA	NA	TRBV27	TGTGCCAGCAGTCTTACGGTGGGGCCCACAGATACGCAGTATTTT	CASSLTVGPTDTQYF
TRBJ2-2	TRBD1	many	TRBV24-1	TGTGCCACCAGTGACCGGACAGGTTCTGGCCTGTTTTTT	CATSDRTGSGLFF
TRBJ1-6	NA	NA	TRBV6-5	TGTGCCAGCAGTTACTACAGGTGTTCACCCCTCCACTTT	CASSYYRCSPLHF
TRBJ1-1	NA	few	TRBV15	TGTGCCACCAGCAGAGTGGACACTGAAGCTTTCTTT	CATSRVDTEAFF
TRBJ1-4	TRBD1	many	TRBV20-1	TGCAGTGCTAGAGACGAACAGGGGGCGGAAGAAAAACTGTTTTTT	CSARDEQGAEEKLFF
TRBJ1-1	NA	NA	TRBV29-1	TGCAGCGTTGTACAGAGAGTGAACACTGAAGCTTTCTTT	CSVVQRVNTEAFF
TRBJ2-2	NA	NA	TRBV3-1	TGTGCCAGCAGCCAAGGTAAAGGCTACACCGGGGAGCTGTTTTTT	CASSQGKGYTGELFF
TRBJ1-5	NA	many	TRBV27	TGTGCCAGCAGTTTATGGGCCAATCAGCCCCAGCATTTT	CASSLWANQPQHF
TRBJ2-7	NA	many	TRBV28	TGTGCCAGCAGTGTAGGTGCCCCTGAGCAGTACTTC	CASSVGAPEQYF
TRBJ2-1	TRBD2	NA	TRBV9	TGTGCCAGCAGCGTCAGCGGGAGGATCGATGAGCAGTTCTTC	CASSVSGRIDEQFF
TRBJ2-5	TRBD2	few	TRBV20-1	TGCAGTGCGGAAGTTCCGGGACTAGCGGGGATAGCTTGGGAGACCCAGTACTTC	CSAEVPGLAGIAWETQYF
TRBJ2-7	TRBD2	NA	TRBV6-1	TGTGCCAGCAGACCACTAGCGACACTCTCCTACGAGCAGTACTTC	CASRPLATLSYEQYF
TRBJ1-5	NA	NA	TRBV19	TGTGCCAGTTCACCCTCGCGCGGGACGGATAATCAGCCCCAGCATTTT	CASSPSRGTDNQPQHF
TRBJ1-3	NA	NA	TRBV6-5	TGTGCCAGCAGTTATTACGTGTCGGGGAACACCATATATTTT	CASSYYVSGNTIYF
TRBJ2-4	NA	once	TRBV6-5	TGTGCCAGCAGTTACGAGATGGGGGGCGCTTGGTACTTC	CASSYEMGGAWYF
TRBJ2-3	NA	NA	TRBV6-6	TGTGCCAGCAGTTACTCGACGGCGGTGGATACGCAGTATTTT	CASSYSTAVDTQYF
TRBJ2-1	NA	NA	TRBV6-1	TGTGCCAGCAGTATCGCCCAGGCTTCCTACAATGAGCAGTTCTTC	CASSIAQASYNEQFF
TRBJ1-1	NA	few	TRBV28	TGTGCCAGCAGTCAACTACAGGGAAGTGAATTCGTGATGCACATGAACACTGAAGCTTTCTTT	CASSQLQGSEFVMHMNTEAFF
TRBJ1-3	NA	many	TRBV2	TGTGCCAGCAGTGAAGAGAAGTACTCTGGAAACACCATATATTTT	CASSEEKYSGNTIYF
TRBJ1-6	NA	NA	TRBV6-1	TGTGCCAGCAGTCGAGGGACCGTCTATAATTCACCCCTCCACTTT	CASSRGTVYNSPLHF
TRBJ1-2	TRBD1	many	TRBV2	TGTGCCAGCACCTACAGGGGGAACTATGGCTACACCTTC	CASTYRGNYGYTF
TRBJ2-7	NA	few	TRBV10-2	TGCGCCAGCAGCCTTCTTGGGGGTTTCGCCTACGAGCAGTACTTC	CASSLLGGFAYEQYF
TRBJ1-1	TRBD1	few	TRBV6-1	TGTGCCAGCAGTGAAGCGGGGCAGGGGGCGCGGACTGAAGCTTTCTTT	CASSEAGQGARTEAFF
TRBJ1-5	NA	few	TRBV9	TGTGCCAGCAACGAAGGAGACACTAATCAGCCCCAGCATTTT	CASNEGDTNQPQHF
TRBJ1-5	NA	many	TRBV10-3	TGTGCCATCAGTGACAGCGACAATCAGCCCCAGCATTTT	CAISDSDNQPQHF
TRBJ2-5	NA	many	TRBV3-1	TGTGCCAGCAGCCAAGATATGCGACAACGACAAGAGACCCAGTACTTC	CASSQDMRQRQETQYF
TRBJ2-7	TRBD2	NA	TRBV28	TGTGCCAGCAGTCCCGGGACTAGAAACTACGAGCAGTACTTC	CASSPGTRNYEQYF
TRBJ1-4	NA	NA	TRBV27	TGTGCCAGCAGTTCCACGACAGGTAGTGGTGAAAAACTGTTTTTT	CASSSTTGSGEKLFF
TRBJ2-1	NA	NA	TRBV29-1	TGCAGCGTTGAAGATCGGGACGGTAACTACAATGAGCAGTTCTTC	CSVEDRDGNYNEQFF
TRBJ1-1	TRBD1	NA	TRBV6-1	TGCGCCAGCAGTGAGTCCGGCAGGGGGAAAGCTTTCTTT	CASSESGRGKAFF